A selection of T cell receptor beta chains follows, all from one sample in a study of control samples from healthy donors and cancer patients. TCRdb's copy holds only in-frame clones and misses some; the assay was immunoSEQ multiplex PCR. The sample lists 390,000 or so clones, 90% occurring once. Sequenced: PBMCs. These receptors were collected from a man aged 40-50 years with head and neck cancer. Both conserved end residues are part of each CDR3. D genes are given only for firm matches.

j_call	v_call	d_call	cdr3_nt	cdr3_aa
TRBJ1-6	TRBV30	.	TGTGCCTGGAGTGTAAAAGGGTCTGGGCATTCACCCCTCCACTTT	CAWSVKGSGHSPLHF
TRBJ2-6	TRBV27	.	TGTGCCAGCGGCGGGCTCTCTGGGGCCAACGTCCTGACTTTC	CASGGLSGANVLTF
TRBJ2-7	TRBV2	.	TGTGCCAGCAGTGAAGGTGACAGCTCCTACGAGCAGTACTTC	CASSEGDSSYEQYF
TRBJ2-4	TRBV13	TRBD2	TGTGCCAGCAGCCTCAGCGGGGAGGGTGCCAAAAACATTCAGTACTTC	CASSLSGEGAKNIQYF
TRBJ2-7	TRBV19	.	TGTGCCAGTAGTATAGATAACGGCGAGCAGTACTTC	CASSIDNGEQYF
TRBJ1-2	TRBV5-1	.	TGCGCCAGCAGCTCAGGGAGTTTAAACTATGGCTACACCTTC	CASSSGSLNYGYTF
TRBJ2-7	TRBV27	.	TGTGCCAGCAGTAAAAGGGGGGCATGGTCCTACGAGCAGTACTTC	CASSKRGAWSYEQYF
TRBJ2-5	TRBV15	.	TGTGCCACCAGCAAGGGGGGGGATGGGGAGACCCAGTACTTC	CATSKGGDGETQYF
TRBJ2-7	TRBV7-9	.	TGTGCCAGCAGCTTACTGGGGAACGAGCAGTACTTC	CASSLLGNEQYF
TRBJ2-3	TRBV7-2	TRBD1	TGTGCCAGCAGCGCTACAGGGGGCGCGCAGAATACGCAGTATTTT	CASSATGGAQNTQYF
TRBJ2-7	TRBV11-2	TRBD1	TGTGCCAGCAGCAAAGACTCCGGGACAGGGACCTACGAGCAGTACTTC	CASSKDSGTGTYEQYF
TRBJ1-4	TRBV7-8	.	TGTGCCAGCAGCTTAGGGGAGACTAATGAAAAACTGTTTTTT	CASSLGETNEKLFF
TRBJ2-3	TRBV7-2	.	TGTGCCAGCAGCTTAACTTATAGAGATACGCAGTATTTT	CASSLTYRDTQYF